The rows below give T cell receptor beta chains drawn from one sample of a study of T cell changes during pregnancy in multiple sclerosis. The method was immunoSEQ multiplex PCR; TCRdb's version includes in-frame clones alone and lacks a portion of them. Seen here are some 63,000 clones, more than 85% observed once, and the top ten hold 0.8% to 1%. The sequencing here drew on peripheral blood, taken before pregnancy. The receptor source for this set is a female donor with multiple sclerosis, enrolled in a pregnancy study. Each CDR3 is given with its conserved first and last residue. The order of the fields is J gene, V gene, CDR3 protein.

TRBJ2-1 | TRBV21-1 | CASSRYSGPMIPSYNEQFF
TRBJ1-5 | TRBV4-3 | CASSQEPGSNQPQHF
TRBJ2-3 | TRBV9 | CASSPNWGQRTDTQYF
TRBJ1-2 | TRBV19 | CASSWSGQPQFYGYTF
TRBJ1-2 | TRBV6-4 | CASRHGAHYGYTF
TRBJ1-4 | TRBV4-3 | CASSQEQGQGYEKLFF
TRBJ1-1 | TRBV19 | CASSIGYRGDTEAFF
TRBJ2-2 | TRBV7-2 | CASSSAWANTGELFF
TRBJ2-3 | TRBV5-6 | CASSSWTSGAPTDTQYF
TRBJ2-3 | TRBV7-3 | CASSGDRNTQYF
TRBJ1-1 | TRBV5-8 | CASSLGRNGAEAFF
TRBJ1-6 | TRBV6-5 | CASSITGGLSPLHF
TRBJ1-2 | TRBV5-6 | CASSFVLETGRNYGYTF
TRBJ1-1 | TRBV18 | CASSPTELNTEAFF
TRBJ2-5 | TRBV6-1 | CASSEGQGMRETQYF
TRBJ2-5 | TRBV4-3 | CASSQDLAVRETQYF
TRBJ1-3 | TRBV4-3 | CASSQAPQGAGNTIYF
TRBJ1-2 | TRBV5-4 | CASRTGQTYGYTF
TRBJ2-4 | TRBV18 | CASSPVAGQLRAKNIQYF
TRBJ1-4 | TRBV14 | CASSQGVGRVAEKLFF
TRBJ1-1 | TRBV7-8 | CASRTRLVTEAFF
TRBJ1-2 | TRBV9 | CASSVRPGGDGYTF
TRBJ1-5 | TRBV12-5 | CASGRITGGAGLNQPQHF
TRBJ1-5 | TRBV7-9 | CASSLGGGQARNQPQHF
TRBJ1-1 | TRBV29-1 | CSVVPVTNTEAFF
TRBJ1-2 | TRBV4-1 | CASSQEGHANYGYTF
TRBJ1-6 | TRBV9 | CASSVGTGANSPLHF
TRBJ1-5 | TRBV28 | CASRIQGGNQPQHF
TRBJ2-3 | TRBV4-3 | CASSQGVGGGGLDTQYF
TRBJ1-2 | TRBV11-2 | CASSLVRGPNYGYTF
TRBJ2-3 | TRBV25-1 | CASSDALAGGAIF
TRBJ1-4 | TRBV10-3 | CAISRQDRGNEKLFF
TRBJ2-1 | TRBV10-3 | CAISPGLAGDSSYNEQFF
TRBJ1-1 | TRBV5-4 | CASSIRDLIRSEGTEAFF
TRBJ1-1 | TRBV7-2 | CASSSRGNTEAFF
TRBJ1-5 | TRBV30 | CAWSAGGPQHF
TRBJ2-2 | TRBV7-8 | CASSQGTENTGELFF
TRBJ2-7 | TRBV9 | CASSVQGARVHEQYF
TRBJ1-1 | TRBV18 | CASSPQRGEVTEAFF
TRBJ1-1 | TRBV6-5 | CASSNPTGALEAFF
TRBJ2-1 | TRBV5-1 | CASVSPPRGPSNEQFF
TRBJ1-2 | TRBV7-9 | CASSLAGRQFNYGYTF
TRBJ2-3 | TRBV7-2 | CASTFLRGSTDTQYF
TRBJ2-7 | TRBV6-5 | CASRGLASYEQYF
TRBJ1-2 | TRBV18 | CASSREGVGPKSPHGYTF
TRBJ2-2 | TRBV7-8 | CASSLVWGTGSVRELFF
TRBJ1-1 | TRBV7-3 | CASSLEANTEAFF
TRBJ2-7 | TRBV4-1 | CASSQADRVYDEQYF
TRBJ2-2 | TRBV25-1 | CASRTGTGTPGELFF
TRBJ1-1 | TRBV19 | CASSIGRGKFSTEAFF
TRBJ2-1 | TRBV6-6 | CASRGTPEQFF
TRBJ1-1 | TRBV7-2 | CASSLEDGAEAFF